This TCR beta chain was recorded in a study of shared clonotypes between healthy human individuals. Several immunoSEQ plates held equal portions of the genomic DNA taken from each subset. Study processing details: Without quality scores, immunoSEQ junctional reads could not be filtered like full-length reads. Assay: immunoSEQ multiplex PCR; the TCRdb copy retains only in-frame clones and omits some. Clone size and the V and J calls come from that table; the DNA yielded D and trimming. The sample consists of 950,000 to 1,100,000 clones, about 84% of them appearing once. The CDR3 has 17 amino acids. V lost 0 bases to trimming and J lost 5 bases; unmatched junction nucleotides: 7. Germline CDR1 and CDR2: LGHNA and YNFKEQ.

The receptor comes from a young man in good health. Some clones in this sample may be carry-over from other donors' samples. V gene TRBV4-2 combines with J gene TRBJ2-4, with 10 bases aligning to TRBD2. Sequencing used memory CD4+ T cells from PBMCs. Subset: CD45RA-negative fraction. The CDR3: CASSQDLSGRAQNIQYF. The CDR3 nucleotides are TGTGCCAGCAGCCAAGATCTGAGCGGGAGGGCCCAAAACATTCAGTACTTC.